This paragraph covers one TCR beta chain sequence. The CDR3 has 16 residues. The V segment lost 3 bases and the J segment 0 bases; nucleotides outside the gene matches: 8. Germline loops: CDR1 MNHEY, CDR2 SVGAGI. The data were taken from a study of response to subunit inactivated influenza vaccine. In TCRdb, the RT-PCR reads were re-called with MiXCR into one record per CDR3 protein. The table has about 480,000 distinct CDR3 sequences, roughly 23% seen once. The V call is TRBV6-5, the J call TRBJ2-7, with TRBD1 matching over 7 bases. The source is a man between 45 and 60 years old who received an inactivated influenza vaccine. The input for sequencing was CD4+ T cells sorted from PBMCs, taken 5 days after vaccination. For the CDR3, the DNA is TGTGCCAGCAGTTATAACCGGGACAGTCCCTCCTACGAGCAGTACTTC. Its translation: CASSYNRDSPSYEQYF.